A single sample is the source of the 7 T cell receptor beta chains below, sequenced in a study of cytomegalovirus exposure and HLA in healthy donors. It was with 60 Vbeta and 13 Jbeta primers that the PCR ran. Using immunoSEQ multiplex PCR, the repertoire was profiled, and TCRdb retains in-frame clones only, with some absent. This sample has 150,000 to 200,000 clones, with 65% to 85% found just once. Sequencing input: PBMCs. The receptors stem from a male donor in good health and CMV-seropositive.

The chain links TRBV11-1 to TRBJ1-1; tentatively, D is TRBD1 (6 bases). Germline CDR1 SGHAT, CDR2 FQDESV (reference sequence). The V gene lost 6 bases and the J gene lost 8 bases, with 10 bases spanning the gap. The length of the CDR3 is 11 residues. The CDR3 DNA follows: TGTGCCAGCAGTAGGGGGACGGAAGCTTTCTTT. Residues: CASSRGTEAFF.

The CDR3 coding sequence is TGTGCCAGCAGCCTGGCCCGGGACAGAAGCACAGATACGCAGTATTTT. It specifies CASSLARDRSTDTQYF. The V and J genes are TRBV5-4 and TRBJ2-3; the match to TRBD1 covers 7 bases. This CDR3 contains 16 residues. Trimming removed 4 bases from V and 0 bases from J; junction bases left unmatched: 8. Germline V lookup: CDR1 SGHNT, CDR2 YYREEE (reference sequence). Based on the CDR3 plus reference TRBV5-4 and TRBJ2-3, the full variable domain is ETGVTQSPTHLIKTRGQQVTLRCSSQSGHNTVSWYQQALGQGPQFIFQYYREEENGRGNFPPRFSGLQFPNYSSELNVNALELDDSALYLCASSLARDRSTDTQYFGPGTRLTVL.

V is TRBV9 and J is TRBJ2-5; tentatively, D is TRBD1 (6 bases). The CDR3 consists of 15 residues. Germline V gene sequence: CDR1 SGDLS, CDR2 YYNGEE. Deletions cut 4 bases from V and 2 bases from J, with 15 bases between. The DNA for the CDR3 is TGTGCCAGCAGCCCCAGAGGGGACATACAAGAGACCCAGTACTTC. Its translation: CASSPRGDIQETQYF.

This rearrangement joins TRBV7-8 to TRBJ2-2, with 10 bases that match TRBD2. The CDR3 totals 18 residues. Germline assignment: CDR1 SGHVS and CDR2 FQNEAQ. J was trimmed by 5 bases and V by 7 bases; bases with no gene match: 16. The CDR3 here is CASTRMRLAGVGTGELFF. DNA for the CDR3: TGTGCCAGCACCCGTATGAGGCTAGCGGGAGTGGGTACCGGGGAGCTGTTTTTT.

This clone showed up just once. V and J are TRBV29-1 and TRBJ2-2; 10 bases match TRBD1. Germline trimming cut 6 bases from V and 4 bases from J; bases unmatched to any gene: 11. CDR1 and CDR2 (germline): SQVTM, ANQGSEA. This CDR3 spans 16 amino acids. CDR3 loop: CSVENRGTGVTGELFF. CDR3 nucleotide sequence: TGCAGCGTGGAAAATAGGGGGACAGGGGTCACCGGGGAGCTGTTTTTT.

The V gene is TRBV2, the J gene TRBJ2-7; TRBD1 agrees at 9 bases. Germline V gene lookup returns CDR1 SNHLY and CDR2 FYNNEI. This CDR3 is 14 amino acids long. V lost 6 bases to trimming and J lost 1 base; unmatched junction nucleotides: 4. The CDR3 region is CASSAGTGSYEQYF. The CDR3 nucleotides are TGTGCCAGCAGCGCCGGGACAGGGTCCTACGAGCAGTACTTC.

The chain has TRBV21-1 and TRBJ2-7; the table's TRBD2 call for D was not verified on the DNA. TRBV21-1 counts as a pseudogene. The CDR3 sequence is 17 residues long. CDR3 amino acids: CASSKPRVEGGVYEQYF. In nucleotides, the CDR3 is TGTGCCAGCAGCAAACCCCGGGTCGAAGGAGGAGTCTACGAGCAGTACTTC.